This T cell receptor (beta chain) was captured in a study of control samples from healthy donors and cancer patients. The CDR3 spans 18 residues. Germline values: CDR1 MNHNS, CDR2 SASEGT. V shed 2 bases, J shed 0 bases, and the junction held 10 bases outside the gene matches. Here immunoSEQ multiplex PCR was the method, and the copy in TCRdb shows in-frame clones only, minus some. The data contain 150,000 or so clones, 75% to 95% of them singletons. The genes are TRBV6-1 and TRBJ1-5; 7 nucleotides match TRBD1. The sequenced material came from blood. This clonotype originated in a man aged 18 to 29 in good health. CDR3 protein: CASSESGGQMYSNQPQHF. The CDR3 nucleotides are TGTGCCAGCAGTGAAAGTGGGGGACAGATGTATAGCAATCAGCCCCAGCATTTT.